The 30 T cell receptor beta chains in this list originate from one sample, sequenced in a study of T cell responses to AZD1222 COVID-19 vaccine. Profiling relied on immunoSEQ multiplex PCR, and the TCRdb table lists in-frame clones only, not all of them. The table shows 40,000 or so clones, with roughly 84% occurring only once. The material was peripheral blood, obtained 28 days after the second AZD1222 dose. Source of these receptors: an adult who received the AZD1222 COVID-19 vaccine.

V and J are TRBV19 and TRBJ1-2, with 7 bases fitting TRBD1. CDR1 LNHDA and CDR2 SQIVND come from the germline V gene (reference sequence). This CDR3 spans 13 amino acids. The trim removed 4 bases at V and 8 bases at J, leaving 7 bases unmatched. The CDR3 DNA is TGTGCCAGTAGTACGGGACAGCGGGTGGGCTACACCTTC. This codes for CASSTGQRVGYTF.

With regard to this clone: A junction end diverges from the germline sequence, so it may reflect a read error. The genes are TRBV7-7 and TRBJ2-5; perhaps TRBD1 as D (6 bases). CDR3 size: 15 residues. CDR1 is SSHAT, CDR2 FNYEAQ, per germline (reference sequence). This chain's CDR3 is CASSLGAGEQETQYF. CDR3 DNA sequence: TGTGCTAGCAGCTTAGGTGCAGGGGAGCAAGAGACCCAGTACTTC.

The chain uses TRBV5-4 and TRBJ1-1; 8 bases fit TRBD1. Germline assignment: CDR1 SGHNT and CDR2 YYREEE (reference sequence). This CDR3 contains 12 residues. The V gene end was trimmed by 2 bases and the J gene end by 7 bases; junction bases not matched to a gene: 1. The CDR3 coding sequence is TGTGCCAGCAGCTTCGACAGGGGTGAAGCTTTCTTT. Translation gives CASSFDRGEAFF.

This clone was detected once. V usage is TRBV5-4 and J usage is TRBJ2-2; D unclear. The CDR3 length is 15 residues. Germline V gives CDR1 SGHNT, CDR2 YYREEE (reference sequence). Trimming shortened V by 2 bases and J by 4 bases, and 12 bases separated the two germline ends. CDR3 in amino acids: CASSFKRVTTGELFF. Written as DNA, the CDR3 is TGTGCCAGCAGCTTCAAAAGGGTTACCACCGGGGAGCTGTTTTTT.

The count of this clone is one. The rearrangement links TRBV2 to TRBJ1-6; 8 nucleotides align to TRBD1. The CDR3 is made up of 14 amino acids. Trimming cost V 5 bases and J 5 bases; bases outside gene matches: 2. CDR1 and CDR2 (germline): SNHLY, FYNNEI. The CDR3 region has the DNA TGTGCCAGCAGTCTGACAGGGGATAATTCACCCCTCCACTTT. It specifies CASSLTGDNSPLHF.

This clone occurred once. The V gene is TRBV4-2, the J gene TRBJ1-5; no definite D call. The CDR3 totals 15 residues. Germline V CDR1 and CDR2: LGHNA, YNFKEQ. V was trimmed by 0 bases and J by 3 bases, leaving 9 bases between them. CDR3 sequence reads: CASSQDGQDNQPQHF. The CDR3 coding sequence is TGTGCCAGCAGCCAAGATGGGCAGGACAATCAGCCCCAGCATTTT.

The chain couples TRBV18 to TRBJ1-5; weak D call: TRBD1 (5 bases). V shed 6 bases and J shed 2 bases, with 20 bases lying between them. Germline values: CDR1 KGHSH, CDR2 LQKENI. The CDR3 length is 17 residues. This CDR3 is CASSTASWGTGNQPQHF. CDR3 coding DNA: TGTGCCAGCTCGACGGCCTCCTGGGGCACGGGCAATCAGCCCCAGCATTTT.

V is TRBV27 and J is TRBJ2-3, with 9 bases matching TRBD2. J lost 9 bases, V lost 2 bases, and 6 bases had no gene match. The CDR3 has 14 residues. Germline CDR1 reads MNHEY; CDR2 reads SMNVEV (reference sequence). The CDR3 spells CASSLASGTRTQYF. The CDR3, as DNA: TGTGCCAGCAGTTTAGCTAGCGGGACACGGACGCAGTATTTT.

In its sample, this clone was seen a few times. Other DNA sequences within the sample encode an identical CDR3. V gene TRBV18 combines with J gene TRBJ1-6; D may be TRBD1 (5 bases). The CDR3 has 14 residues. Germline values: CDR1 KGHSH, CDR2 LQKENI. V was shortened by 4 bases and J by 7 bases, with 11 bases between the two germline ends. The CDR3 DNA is TGTGCCAGCTCACAAGACAGATTGAATTCACCCCTCCACTTT. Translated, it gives CASSQDRLNSPLHF.

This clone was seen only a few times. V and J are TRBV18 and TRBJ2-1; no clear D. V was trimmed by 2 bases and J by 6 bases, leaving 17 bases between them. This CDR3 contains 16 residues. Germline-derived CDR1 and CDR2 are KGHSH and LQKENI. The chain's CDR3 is CASSPSRTPIGNEQFF. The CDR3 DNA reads TGTGCCAGCTCACCATCGCGGACCCCTATAGGCAATGAGCAGTTCTTC.

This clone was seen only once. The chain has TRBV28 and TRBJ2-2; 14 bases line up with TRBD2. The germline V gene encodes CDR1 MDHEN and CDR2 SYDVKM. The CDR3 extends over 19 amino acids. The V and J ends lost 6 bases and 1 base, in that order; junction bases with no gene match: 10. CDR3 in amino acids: CASRSLTGTSGGNTGELFF. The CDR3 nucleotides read TGTGCCAGCAGATCACTTACCGGGACTAGCGGGGGGAACACCGGGGAGCTGTTTTTT.

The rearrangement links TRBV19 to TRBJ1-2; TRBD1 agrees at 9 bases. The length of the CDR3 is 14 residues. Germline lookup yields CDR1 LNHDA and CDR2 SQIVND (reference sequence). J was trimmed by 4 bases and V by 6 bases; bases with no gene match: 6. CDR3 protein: CASSHSDRGYGYTF. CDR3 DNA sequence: TGTGCCAGTAGCCACTCGGACAGGGGCTATGGCTACACCTTC.

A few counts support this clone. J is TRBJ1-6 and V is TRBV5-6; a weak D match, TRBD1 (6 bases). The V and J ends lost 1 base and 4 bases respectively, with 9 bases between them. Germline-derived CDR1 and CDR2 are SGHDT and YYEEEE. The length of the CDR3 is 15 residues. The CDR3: CASSLLGQYNSPLHF. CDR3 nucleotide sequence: TGTGCCAGCAGCTTGCTGGGACAATATAATTCACCCCTCCACTTT.

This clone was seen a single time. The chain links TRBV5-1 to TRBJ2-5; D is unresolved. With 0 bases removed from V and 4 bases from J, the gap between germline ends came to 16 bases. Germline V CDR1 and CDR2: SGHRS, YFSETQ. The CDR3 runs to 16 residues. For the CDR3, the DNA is TGCGCCAGCAGCTTGGTAGGCAGAGCCGACGGAGAGACCCAGTACTTC. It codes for CASSLVGRADGETQYF.

The CDR3 protein is CASSLRTASSYNEQFF. Written as DNA, the CDR3 is TGCGCCAGCAGCCTTCGGACAGCTAGCTCCTACAATGAGCAGTTCTTC. This sequence joins TRBV5-1 and TRBJ2-1; D is perhaps TRBD1 (6 bases). Trimming pared 4 bases from V and 0 bases from J, leaving 14 bases between. This CDR3 spans 16 amino acids. Per germline, CDR1 SGHRS and CDR2 YFSETQ.

CDR3 amino acids: CASSLDTVGGYTF. In nucleotides, the CDR3 is TGTGCCAGCAGCTTGGATACGGTTGGTGGCTACACCTTC. The chain joins TRBV5-4 to TRBJ1-2; D unclear. V lost 0 bases and J lost 7, with 10 bases in between. The CDR3 is made up of 13 amino acids. CDR1 and CDR2 from the germline V gene are SGHNT and YYREEE (reference sequence).

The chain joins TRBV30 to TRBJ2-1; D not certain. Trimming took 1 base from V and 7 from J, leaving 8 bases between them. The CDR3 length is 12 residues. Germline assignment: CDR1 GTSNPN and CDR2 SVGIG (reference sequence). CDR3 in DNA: TGTGCCTGGAGTGGGGGTGGTAATGAGCAGTTCTTC. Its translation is CAWSGGGNEQFF.

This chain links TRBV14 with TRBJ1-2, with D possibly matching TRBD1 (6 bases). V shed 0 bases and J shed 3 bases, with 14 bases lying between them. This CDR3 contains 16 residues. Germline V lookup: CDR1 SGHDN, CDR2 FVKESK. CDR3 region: CASSQDLRGSDYGYTF. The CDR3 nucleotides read TGTGCCAGCAGCCAAGATCTCAGGGGCTCGGACTATGGCTACACCTTC.

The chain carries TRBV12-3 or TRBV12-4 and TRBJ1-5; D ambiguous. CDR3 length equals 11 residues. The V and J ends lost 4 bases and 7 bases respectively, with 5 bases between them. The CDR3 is CASSSGQPQHF. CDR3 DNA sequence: TGTGCCAGCAGTTCGGGACAGCCCCAGCATTTT.

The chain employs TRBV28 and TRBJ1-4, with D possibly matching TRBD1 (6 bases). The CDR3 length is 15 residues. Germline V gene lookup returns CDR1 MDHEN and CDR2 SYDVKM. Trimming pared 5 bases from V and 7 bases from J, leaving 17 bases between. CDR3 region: CASSLPTGRSEKLFF. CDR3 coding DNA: TGTGCCAGCAGTCTCCCCACAGGGAGGTCTGAAAAACTGTTTTTT.

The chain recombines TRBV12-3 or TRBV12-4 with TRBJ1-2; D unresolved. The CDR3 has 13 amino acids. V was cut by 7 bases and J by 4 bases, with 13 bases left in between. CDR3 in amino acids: CASTRRNSYGYTF. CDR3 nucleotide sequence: TGTGCCAGCACCCGGCGTAATAGCTATGGCTACACCTTC.

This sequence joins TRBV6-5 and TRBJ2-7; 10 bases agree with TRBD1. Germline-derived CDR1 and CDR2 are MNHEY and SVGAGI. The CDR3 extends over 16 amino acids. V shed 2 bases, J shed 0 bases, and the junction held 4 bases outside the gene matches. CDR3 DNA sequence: TGTGCCAGCAGTTACGGACAGGGGGTCCTCTCCTACGAGCAGTACTTC. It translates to CASSYGQGVLSYEQYF.

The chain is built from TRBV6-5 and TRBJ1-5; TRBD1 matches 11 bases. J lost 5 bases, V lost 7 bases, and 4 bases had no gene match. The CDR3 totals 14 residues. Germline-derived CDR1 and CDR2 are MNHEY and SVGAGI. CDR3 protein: CASKGQGVHQPQHF. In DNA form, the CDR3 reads TGTGCCAGCAAGGGACAGGGGGTCCATCAGCCCCAGCATTTT.

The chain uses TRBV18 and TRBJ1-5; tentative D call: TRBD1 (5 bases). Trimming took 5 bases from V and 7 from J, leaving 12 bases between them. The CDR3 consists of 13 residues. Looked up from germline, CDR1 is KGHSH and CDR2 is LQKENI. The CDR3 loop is CASSVWGGQPQHF. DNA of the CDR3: TGTGCCAGCTCAGTCTGGGGCGGGCAGCCCCAGCATTTT.

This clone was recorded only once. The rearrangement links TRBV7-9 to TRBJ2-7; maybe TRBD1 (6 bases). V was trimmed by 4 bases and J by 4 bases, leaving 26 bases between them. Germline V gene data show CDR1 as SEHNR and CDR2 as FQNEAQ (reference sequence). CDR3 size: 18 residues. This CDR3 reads CASSSILNLADSNYEQYF. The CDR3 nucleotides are TGTGCCAGCAGCTCCATACTGAACCTTGCGGACAGTAATTACGAGCAGTACTTC.

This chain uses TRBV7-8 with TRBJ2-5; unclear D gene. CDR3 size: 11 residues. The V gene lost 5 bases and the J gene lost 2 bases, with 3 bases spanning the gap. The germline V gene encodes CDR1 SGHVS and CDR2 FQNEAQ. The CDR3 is CASSLQETQYF. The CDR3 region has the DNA TGTGCCAGCAGCCTACAAGAGACCCAGTACTTC.

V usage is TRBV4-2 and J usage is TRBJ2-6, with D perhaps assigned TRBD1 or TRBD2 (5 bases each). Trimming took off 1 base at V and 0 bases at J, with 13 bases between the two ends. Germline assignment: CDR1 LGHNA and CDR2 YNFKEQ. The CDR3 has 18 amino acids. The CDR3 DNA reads TGTGCCAGCAGCCAAGCCCACGGGGCCAGCTCTGGGGCCAACGTCCTGACTTTC. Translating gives CASSQAHGASSGANVLTF.

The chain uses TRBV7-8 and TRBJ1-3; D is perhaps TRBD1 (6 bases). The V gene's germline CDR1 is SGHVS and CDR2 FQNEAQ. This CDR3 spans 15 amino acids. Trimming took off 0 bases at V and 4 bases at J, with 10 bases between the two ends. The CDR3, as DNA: TGTGCCAGCAGCTTAGCTAGGGGGTTCGGAAACACCATATATTTT. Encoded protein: CASSLARGFGNTIYF.

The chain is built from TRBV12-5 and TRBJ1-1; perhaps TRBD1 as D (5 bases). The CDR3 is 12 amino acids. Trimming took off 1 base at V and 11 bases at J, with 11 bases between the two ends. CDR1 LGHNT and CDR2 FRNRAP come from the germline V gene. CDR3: CASGLGIGGAFF. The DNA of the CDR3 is TGTGCTAGTGGTTTGGGCATCGGGGGGGCTTTCTTT. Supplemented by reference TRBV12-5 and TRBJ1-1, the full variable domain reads DARVTQTPRHKVTEMGQEVTMRCQPILGHNTVFWYRQTMMQGLELLAYFRNRAPLDDSGMPKDRFSAEMPDATLATLKIQPSEPRDSAVYFCASGLGIGGAFFGQGTRLTVV.

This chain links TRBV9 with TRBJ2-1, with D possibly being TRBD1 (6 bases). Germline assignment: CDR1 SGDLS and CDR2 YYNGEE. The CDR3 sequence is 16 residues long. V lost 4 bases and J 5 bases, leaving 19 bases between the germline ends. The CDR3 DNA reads TGTGCCAGCAGCTCCGGAACAGGGCCAGTTAACAATGAGCAGTTCTTC. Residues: CASSSGTGPVNNEQFF.